The 3 T cell receptor beta chains below all came from one sample that was sequenced in a study of blood T cell repertoires in COVID-19. TCRdb's table, derived via immunoSEQ multiplex PCR, lists solely in-frame clones and lacks some. The table includes fewer than 110,000 clones, just over 85% detected once. The sample consisted of peripheral blood. The receptors were sampled from a human donor in a cohort sampled during active COVID-19.

The chain uses TRBV28 and TRBJ1-5; D remains ambiguous. This CDR3 has 17 amino acids. CDR1 is MDHEN, CDR2 SYDVKM, per germline. V lost 7 bases and J lost 0, with 19 bases in between. Here the CDR3 reads CASTLNQAPYSNQPQHF. The CDR3, as DNA: TGTGCCAGCACCCTAAACCAGGCCCCTTATAGCAATCAGCCCCAGCATTTT.

J is TRBJ2-4 and V is TRBV6-5, with D possibly being TRBD1 (5 bases). CDR3 length equals 15 residues. Trimming left V 0 bases short and J 4 bases short, with 10 bases between. Germline-derived CDR1 and CDR2 are MNHEY and SVGAGI. The CDR3 region has the DNA TGTGCCAGCAGTTACTCCCCGGACACGAAAAACATTCAGTACTTC. Protein: CASSYSPDTKNIQYF.

The chain carries TRBV7-9 and TRBJ2-5; TRBD2 aligns across 8 bases. With V trimmed by 3 bases and J by 1 base, 4 bases remained unmatched. CDR3 size: 15 residues. Germline CDR1 and CDR2: SEHNR and FQNEAQ (reference sequence). CDR3 bases: TGTGCCAGCAGCTTCGGGGGGGCCCTCCAAGAGACCCAGTACTTC. Translated: CASSFGGALQETQYF.